This T cell receptor beta chain derives from a study of graft-versus-host responses after intestinal transplantation. Study information: Tacrolimus plus steroids were given to all recipients for about 3 years, preceded by anti-thymocyte globulin induction.

Overall study results and limits: Some GvH clones appeared in ileal mucosa or blood before recipient bone marrow. The highest levels of circulating GvH clones went along with early declines in HvG clones after transplant. High graft-versus-host to host-versus-graft clonal ratios were found in allografts of patients who had graft-donor T cell macrochimerism.

This CDR3 has 16 residues. In germline, CDR1 is SGHRS, CDR2 YFSETQ. V was cut by 4 bases and J by 0 bases, with 13 bases left in between. Profiled with immunoSEQ multiplex PCR; TCRdb holds only in-frame clones, not every one. The sample includes about 57,000 clones, around 90% seen only once; the top ten take less than 2%. The count of this clone is one. Antigen unknown. The receptor was isolated from a human patient who received an intestinal transplant, so some T cells may come from the graft donor. Sequencing used PBMCs, obtained 26 days after transplant. This sequence joins TRBV5-1 and TRBJ2-2, with D possibly TRBD1 on 6 matching bases. The CDR3 sequence: CASSDSGTTNTGELFF. In DNA, the CDR3 is TGCGCCAGCAGCGACTCCGGGACAACGAACACCGGGGAGCTGTTTTTT.